The TCR beta chain described here comes from a study of OX40 agonist ivuxolimab in advanced cancers. Study-level background: Patients were given ivuxolimab, an antibody that agonizes OX40 (CD134). Broader study findings: Patients with a partial response at 0.1-3.0 mg/kg had among the lowest clonal expansion.

Assay used: immunoSEQ multiplex PCR; TCRdb lists only in-frame clones, some missing. The data show roughly 53,000 clones, about 88% seen once. V trimming: 4 bases; J trimming: 3 bases; junction bases outside the gene matches: 5. CDR3 length: 15 residues. Germline lookup yields CDR1 SGHNT and CDR2 YYREEE (reference sequence). On cycle 4 day 1 and cycle 7 day 1, as well as at baseline, blood was sampled. To note about this clone: Its antigen remains unknown.

The rearrangement uses TRBV5-4 and TRBJ2-3; 10 nucleotides align to TRBD2. This specimen consisted of CD4+ or CD8+ T cells sorted from blood, obtained in a trial of the OX40 agonist ivuxolimab. The TCR was taken from an adult with an advanced solid tumor such as melanoma, head and neck, liver or kidney cancer. CDR3 loop: CASSPSGRGTDTQYF. The CDR3 DNA is TGTGCCAGCAGCCCCAGCGGGAGGGGAACAGATACGCAGTATTTT.